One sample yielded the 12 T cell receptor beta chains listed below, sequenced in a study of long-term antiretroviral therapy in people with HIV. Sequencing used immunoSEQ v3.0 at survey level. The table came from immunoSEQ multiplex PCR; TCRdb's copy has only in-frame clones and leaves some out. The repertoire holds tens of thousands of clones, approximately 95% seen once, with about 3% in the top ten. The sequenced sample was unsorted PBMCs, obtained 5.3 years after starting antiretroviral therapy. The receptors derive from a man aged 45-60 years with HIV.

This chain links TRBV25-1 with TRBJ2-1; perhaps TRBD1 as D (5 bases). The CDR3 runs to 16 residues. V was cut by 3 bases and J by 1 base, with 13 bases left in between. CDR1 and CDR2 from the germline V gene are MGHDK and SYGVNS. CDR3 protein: CASSEGQGWSYNEQFF. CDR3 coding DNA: TGTGCCAGCAGTGAGGGTCAGGGATGGTCCTACAATGAGCAGTTCTTC. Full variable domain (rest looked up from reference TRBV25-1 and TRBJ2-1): EADIYQTPRYLVIGTGKKITLECSQTMGHDKMYWYQQDPGMELHLIHYSYGVNSTEKGDLSSESTVSRIRTEHFPLTLESARPSHTSQYLCASSEGQGWSYNEQFFGPGTRLTVL.

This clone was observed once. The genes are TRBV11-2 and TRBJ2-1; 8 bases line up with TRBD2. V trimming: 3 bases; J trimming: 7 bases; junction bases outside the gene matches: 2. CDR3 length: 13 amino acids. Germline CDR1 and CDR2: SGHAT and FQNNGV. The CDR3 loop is CASSLGLVNEQFF. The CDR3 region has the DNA TGTGCCAGCAGCTTGGGACTAGTAAATGAGCAGTTCTTC.

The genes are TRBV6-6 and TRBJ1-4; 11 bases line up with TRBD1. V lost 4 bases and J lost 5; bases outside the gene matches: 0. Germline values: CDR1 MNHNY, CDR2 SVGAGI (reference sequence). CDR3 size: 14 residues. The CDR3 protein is CASSWDRGNEKLFF. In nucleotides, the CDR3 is TGTGCCAGCAGTTGGGACAGGGGGAATGAAAAACTGTTTTTT.

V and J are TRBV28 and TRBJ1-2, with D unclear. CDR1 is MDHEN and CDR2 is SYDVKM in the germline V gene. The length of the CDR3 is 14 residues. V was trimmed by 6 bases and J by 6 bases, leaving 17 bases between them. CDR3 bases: TGTGCCAGCAGCAACAGAGTTCGCTTGCATGGCTACACCTTC. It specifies CASSNRVRLHGYTF.

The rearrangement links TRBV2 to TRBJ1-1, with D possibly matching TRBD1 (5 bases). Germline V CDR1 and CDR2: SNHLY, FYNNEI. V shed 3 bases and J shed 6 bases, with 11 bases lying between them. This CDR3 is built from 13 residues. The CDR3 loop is CASSDREDAEAFF. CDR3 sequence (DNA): TGTGCCAGCAGTGACAGGGAGGACGCTGAAGCTTTCTTT.

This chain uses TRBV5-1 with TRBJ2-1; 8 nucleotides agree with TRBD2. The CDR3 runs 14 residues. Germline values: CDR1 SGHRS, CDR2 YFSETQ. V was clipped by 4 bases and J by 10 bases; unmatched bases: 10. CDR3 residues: CASSPGVAGQEQFF. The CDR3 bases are TGCGCCAGCAGCCCCGGGGTAGCGGGGCAAGAGCAGTTCTTC.

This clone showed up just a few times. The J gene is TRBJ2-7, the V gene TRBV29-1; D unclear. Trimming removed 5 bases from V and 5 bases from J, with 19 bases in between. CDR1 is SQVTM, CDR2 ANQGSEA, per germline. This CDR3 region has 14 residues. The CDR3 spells CSVFQEAQSHEQYF. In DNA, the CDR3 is TGCAGCGTTTTCCAGGAAGCCCAGAGCCACGAGCAGTACTTC.

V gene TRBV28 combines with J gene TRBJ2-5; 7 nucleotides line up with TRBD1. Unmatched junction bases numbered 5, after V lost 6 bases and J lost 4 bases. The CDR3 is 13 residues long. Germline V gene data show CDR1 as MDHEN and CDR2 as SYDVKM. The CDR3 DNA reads TGTGCCAGCAGCCGCAGGGGGAGAGAGACCCAGTACTTC. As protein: CASSRRGRETQYF.

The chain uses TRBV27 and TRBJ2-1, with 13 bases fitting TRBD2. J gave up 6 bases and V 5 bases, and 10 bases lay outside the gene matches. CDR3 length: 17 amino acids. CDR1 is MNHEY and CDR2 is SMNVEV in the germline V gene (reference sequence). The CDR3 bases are TGTGCCAGCAGTGTGACTAGCGGGGGGACCATTGCCAATGAGCAGTTCTTC. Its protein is CASSVTSGGTIANEQFF.

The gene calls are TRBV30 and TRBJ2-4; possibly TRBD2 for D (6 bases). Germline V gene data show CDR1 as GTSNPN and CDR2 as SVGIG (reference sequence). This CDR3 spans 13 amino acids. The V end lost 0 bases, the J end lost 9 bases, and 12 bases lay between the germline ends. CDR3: CAWSVQGTGIQYF. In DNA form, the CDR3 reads TGTGCCTGGAGTGTACAAGGGACTGGCATTCAGTACTTC.

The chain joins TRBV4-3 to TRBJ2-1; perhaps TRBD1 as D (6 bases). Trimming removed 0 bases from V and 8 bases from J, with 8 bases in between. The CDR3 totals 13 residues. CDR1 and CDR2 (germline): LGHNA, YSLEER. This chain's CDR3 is CASSQDRGYEQFF. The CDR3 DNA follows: TGCGCCAGCAGCCAAGACAGGGGCTATGAGCAGTTCTTC.

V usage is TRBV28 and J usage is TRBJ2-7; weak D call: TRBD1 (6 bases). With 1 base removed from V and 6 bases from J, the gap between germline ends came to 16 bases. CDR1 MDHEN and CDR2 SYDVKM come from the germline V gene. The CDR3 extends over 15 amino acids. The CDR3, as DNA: TGTGCCAGCAGTTTATTGCAGGCGGACAGCAGCGAGCAGTACTTC. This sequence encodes CASSLLQADSSEQYF. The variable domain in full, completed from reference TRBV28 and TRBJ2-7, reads DVKVTQSSRYLVKRTGEKVFLECVQDMDHENMFWYRQDPGLGLRLIYFSYDVKMKEKGDIPEGYSVSREKKERFSLILESASTNQTSMYLCASSLLQADSSEQYFGPGTRLTVT.